This T cell receptor beta chain was identified in a study of blood T cell repertoires in COVID-19. Across the study: The cDNA or gDNA used as material had been derived from T cells, B-cell-depleted T cells, or PBMCs.

Authors' methods: The authors estimated nucleated cell counts from reference gene primer amplification. Repertoires were generated with immunoSEQ multiplex PCR, while TCRdb's copy carries only in-frame clones and drops some. V and J calls plus clone size are reproduced from that table; the DNA served to infer D and trimming. The sample lists about 250,000 clones, 85% to 90% occurring once. V shed 3 bases, J shed 7 bases, and the junction held 6 bases outside the gene matches. The germline V gene encodes CDR1 KGHSH and CDR2 LQKENI. The CDR3 totals 15 residues. This TCR derives from an older man with acute or convalescent COVID-19. Sequencing input: peripheral blood. This chain uses TRBV18 with TRBJ1-6, with 7 bases lining up with TRBD1. CDR3 sequence (DNA): TGTGCCAGCTCACCCGCTCGGACAGGAAATTCACCCCTCCACTTT. Its translation is CASSPARTGNSPLHF.